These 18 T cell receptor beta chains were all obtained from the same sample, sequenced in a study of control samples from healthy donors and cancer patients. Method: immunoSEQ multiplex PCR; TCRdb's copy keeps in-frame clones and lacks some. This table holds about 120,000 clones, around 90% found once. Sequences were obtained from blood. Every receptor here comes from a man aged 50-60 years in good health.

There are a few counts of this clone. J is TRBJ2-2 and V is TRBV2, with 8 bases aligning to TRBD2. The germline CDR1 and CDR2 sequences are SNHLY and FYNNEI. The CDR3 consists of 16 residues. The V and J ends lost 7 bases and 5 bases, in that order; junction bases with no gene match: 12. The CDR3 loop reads CASIGGGGTWTGELFF. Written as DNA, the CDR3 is TGTGCCAGCATTGGGGGCGGGGGGACATGGACCGGGGAGCTGTTTTTT.

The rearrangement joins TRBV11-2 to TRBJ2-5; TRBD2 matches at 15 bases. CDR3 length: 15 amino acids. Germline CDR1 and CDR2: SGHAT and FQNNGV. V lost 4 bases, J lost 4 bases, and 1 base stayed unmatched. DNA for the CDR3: TGTGCCAGCAGCTGGGGACTAGCGGGGGGAGAGACCCAGTACTTC. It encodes CASSWGLAGGETQYF.

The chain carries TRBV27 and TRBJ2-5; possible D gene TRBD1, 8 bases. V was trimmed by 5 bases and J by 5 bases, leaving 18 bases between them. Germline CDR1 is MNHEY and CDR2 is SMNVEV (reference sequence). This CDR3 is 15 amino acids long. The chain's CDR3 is CASSPGQGGSETQYF. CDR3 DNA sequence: TGTGCCAGCAGTCCTGGACAGGGAGGGTCGGAGACCCAGTACTTC.

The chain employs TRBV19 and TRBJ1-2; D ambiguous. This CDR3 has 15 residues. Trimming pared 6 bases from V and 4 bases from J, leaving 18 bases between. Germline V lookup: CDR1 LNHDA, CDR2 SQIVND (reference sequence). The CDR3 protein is CASRSPGLGSYGYTF. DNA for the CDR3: TGTGCCAGTAGGAGCCCGGGGTTGGGCAGCTATGGCTACACCTTC.

The CDR3 sequence is CATSDLWGSGELFF. The CDR3 bases are TGTGCCACCAGTGATTTGTGGGGATCCGGGGAGCTGTTTTTT. The genes are TRBV24-1 and TRBJ2-2; D remains ambiguous. In germline, CDR1 is KGHDR, CDR2 SFDVKD. This CDR3 region has 14 residues. Between the trimmed V and J ends, which lost 0 bases and 6 bases, there was a span of 7 bases.

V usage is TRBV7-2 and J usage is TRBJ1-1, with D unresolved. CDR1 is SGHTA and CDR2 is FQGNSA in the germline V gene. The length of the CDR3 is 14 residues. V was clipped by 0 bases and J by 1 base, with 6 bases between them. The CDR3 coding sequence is TGTGCCAGCAGCTTAGCGCGCACGAACACTGAAGCTTTCTTT. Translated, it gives CASSLARTNTEAFF.

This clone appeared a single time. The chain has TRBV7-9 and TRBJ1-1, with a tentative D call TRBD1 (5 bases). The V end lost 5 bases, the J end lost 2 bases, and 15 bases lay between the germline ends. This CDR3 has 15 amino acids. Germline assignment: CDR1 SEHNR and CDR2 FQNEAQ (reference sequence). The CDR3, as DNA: TGTGCCAGCAGCGCGATGATCAGGGAAAACACTGAAGCTTTCTTT. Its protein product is CASSAMIRENTEAFF.

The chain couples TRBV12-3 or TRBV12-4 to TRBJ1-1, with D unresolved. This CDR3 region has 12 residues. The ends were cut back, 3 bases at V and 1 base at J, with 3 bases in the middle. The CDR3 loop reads CASSFGNTEAFF. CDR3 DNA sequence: TGTGCCAGCAGTTTCGGGAACACTGAAGCTTTCTTT.

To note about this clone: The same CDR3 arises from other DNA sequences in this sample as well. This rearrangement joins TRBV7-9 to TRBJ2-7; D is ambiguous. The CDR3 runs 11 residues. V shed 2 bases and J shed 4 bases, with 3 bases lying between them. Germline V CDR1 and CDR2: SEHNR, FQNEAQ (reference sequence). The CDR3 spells CASSLRYEQYF. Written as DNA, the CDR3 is TGTGCCAGCAGCTTACGTTACGAGCAGTACTTC. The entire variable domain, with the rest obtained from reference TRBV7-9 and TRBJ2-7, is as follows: DTGVSQNPRHKITKRGQNVTFRCDPISEHNRLYWYRQTLGQGPEFLTYFQNEAQLEKSRLLSDRFSAERPKGSFSTLEIQRTEQGDSAMYLCASSLRYEQYFGPGTRLTVT.

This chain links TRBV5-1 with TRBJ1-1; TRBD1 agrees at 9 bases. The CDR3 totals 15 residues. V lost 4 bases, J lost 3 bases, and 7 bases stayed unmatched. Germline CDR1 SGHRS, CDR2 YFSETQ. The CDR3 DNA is TGCGCCAGCAGCCCTGGGGACAGGGACTACACTGAAGCTTTCTTT. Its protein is CASSPGDRDYTEAFF.

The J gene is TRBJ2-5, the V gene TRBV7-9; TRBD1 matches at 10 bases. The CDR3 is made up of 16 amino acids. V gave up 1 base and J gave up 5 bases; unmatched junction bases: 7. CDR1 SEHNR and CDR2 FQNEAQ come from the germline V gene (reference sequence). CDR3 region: CASSLEGQGSRETQYF. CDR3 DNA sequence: TGTGCCAGCAGCTTAGAGGGACAGGGGTCACGGGAGACCCAGTACTTC.

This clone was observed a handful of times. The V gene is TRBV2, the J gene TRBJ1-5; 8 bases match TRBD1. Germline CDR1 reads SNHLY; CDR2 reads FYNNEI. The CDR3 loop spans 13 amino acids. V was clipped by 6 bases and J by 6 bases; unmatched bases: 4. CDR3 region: CASRGTGGQPQHF. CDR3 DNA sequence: TGTGCCAGCAGGGGTACAGGGGGTCAGCCCCAGCATTTT.

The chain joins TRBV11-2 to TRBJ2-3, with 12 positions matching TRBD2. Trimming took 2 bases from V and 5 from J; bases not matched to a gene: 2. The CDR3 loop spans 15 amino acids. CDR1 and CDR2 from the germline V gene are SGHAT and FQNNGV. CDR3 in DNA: TGTGCCAGCAGCTTACTAGCGGGGGGGATAGATACGCAGTATTTT. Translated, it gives CASSLLAGGIDTQYF.

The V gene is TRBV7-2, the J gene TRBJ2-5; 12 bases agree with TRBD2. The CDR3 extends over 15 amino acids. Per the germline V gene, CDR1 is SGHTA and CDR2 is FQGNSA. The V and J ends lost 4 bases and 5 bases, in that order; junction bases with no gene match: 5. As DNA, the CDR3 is TGTGCCAGCAGCTCTCAGACTAGCGGGGGTGAGACCCAGTACTTC. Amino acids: CASSSQTSGGETQYF.

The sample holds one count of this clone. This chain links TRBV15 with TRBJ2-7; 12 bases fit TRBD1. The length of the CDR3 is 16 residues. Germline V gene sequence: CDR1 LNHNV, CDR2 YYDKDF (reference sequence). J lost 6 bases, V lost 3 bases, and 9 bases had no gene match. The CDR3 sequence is CATSRDKGQGAIEQYF. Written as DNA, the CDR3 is TGTGCCACCAGCAGGGATAAGGGACAGGGGGCAATCGAGCAGTACTTC.

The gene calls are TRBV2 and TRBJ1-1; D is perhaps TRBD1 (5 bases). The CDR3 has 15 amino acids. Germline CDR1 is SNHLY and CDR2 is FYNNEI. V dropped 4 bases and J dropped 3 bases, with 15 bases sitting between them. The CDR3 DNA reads TGTGCCAGCAGTGCTCTCTTTCTGGGGCACACTGAAGCTTTCTTT. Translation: CASSALFLGHTEAFF.

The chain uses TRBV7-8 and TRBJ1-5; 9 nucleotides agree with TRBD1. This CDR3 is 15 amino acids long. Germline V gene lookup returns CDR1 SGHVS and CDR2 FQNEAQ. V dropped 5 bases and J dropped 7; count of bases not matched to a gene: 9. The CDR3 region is CASSPGTGPRQPQHF. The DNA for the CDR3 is TGTGCCAGCAGCCCAGGGACAGGGCCACGGCAGCCCCAGCATTTT.

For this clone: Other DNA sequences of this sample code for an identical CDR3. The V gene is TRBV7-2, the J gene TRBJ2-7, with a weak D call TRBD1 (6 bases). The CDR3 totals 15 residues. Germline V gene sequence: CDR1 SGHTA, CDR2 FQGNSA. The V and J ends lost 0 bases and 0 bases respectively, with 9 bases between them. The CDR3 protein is CASSLAGGSSYEQYF. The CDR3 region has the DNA TGTGCCAGCAGCTTAGCAGGGGGAAGCTCCTACGAGCAGTACTTC.